This T cell receptor beta chain stems from a study of cytomegalovirus exposure and HLA in healthy donors. The germline V and J ends were trimmed by 6 bases and 7 bases, with 21 bases remaining between them. The CDR3 runs 15 residues. In germline, CDR1 is ENHRY, CDR2 SYGVKD. This clone was recorded at least ten times. The donors gave bone marrow, and they were healthy. A multiplex PCR was run with 60 Vbeta primers and 13 Jbeta primers. Sequencing was performed with immunoSEQ multiplex PCR; in TCRdb, only in-frame clones are kept and a portion is missing. The sample lists about 180,000 clones, 70% to 85% occurring once.

The gene calls are TRBV10-3 and TRBJ1-1; D ambiguous. What was sequenced was PBMCs. The receptor was derived from a girl aged 2-15 years in good health and CMV-seropositive. The CDR3 loop is CAISPTGSQRDEAFF. The CDR3 region has the DNA TGTGCCATCAGCCCGACCGGGTCACAACGAGATGAAGCTTTCTTT.